This entry lists 15 T cell receptor beta chains sequenced from one sample in a study of spatial heterogeneity in lung cancer. TCRdb fed the 5' RACE reads into MiXCR, producing one record per CDR3 protein. The table has roughly 48,000 distinct CDR3 sequences, less than 5.5% seen once. Noted time point: sample taken at primary tumor resection. Frozen PBMC, nontumor lung or tumor provided whole RNA, which was sequenced unsorted. This specimen was PBMCs, taken at surgery. These receptors originate from a male donor with early-stage non-small cell lung cancer.

This clonotype was observed a few times. The genes are TRBV6-6 and TRBJ2-4, with D maybe TRBD1 (5 bases). The V end was cut by 7 bases, the J end by 6 bases, with 16 bases between. CDR1 and CDR2 (germline): MNHNY, SVGAGI (reference sequence). The CDR3 covers 14 residues. CDR3 sequence (DNA): TGTGCCAGCACCCCCAGCAGGGTTATAAACATTCAGTACTTC. Translated, it gives CASTPSRVINIQYF.

This clonotype appeared a few times. This chain uses TRBV20-1 with TRBJ2-5; possibly TRBD1 for D (5 bases). Between the trimmed V and J ends, which lost 0 bases and 1 base, there was a span of 9 bases. CDR3 length: 14 amino acids. CDR1 is DFQATT and CDR2 is SNEGSKA in the germline V gene (reference sequence). This CDR3 is CSARDFGAQETQYF. As DNA, the CDR3 is TGCAGTGCTAGAGATTTTGGGGCCCAAGAGACCCAGTACTTC.

The rearrangement links TRBV6-5 to TRBJ1-5; 7 nucleotides align to TRBD1. The CDR3 extends over 15 amino acids. V dropped 6 bases and J dropped 4; count of bases not matched to a gene: 9. Germline V CDR1 and CDR2: MNHEY, SVGAGI. CDR3: CASSLDGTDNQPQHF. The CDR3 bases are TGTGCCAGCAGCTTAGACGGGACAGATAATCAGCCCCAGCATTTT.

This clonotype was recorded many times. This chain uses TRBV4-2 with TRBJ2-3; a possible D gene is TRBD1 (6 bases). V was cut by 4 bases and J by 0 bases, with 14 bases left in between. CDR3 length: 16 residues. CDR1 is LGHNA, CDR2 YNFKEQ, per germline. CDR3 sequence: CASSRKDSSSTDTQYF. Written as DNA, the CDR3 is TGTGCCAGCAGCCGGAAGGACAGCTCAAGCACAGATACGCAGTATTTT.

At least ten counts were recorded for this clonotype. The V call is TRBV27, the J call TRBJ2-6; no definite D call. V dropped 5 bases and J dropped 2 bases, with 7 bases sitting between them. This CDR3 spans 14 amino acids. In germline, CDR1 is MNHEY, CDR2 SMNVEV (reference sequence). The CDR3 region is CASSQLTGANVLTF. CDR3 bases: TGTGCCAGCAGTCAACTCACTGGGGCCAACGTCCTGACTTTC.

This clonotype has ten or more counts. The rearrangement joins TRBV10-3 to TRBJ2-1; 7 positions match TRBD1. The J segment lost 8 bases and the V segment lost 7 bases, leaving 14 bases of the junction unmatched. Germline CDR1 and CDR2: ENHRY and SYGVKD. CDR3 length: 15 residues. The CDR3 nucleotides are TGTGCCATCACCAATGGGACAGCGGATACGGATGAGCAGTTCTTC. Protein product: CAITNGTADTDEQFF.

As DNA, the CDR3 is TGTGCCAGCAGCTTAGATGCCCGAGGAGCAACGTGGGATACGCAGTATTTT. Residues: CASSLDARGATWDTQYF. The chain has TRBV7-2 and TRBJ2-3; no clear D. V was shortened by 1 base and J by 6 bases, with 20 bases between the two germline ends. CDR1 SGHTA and CDR2 FQGNSA come from the germline V gene. The CDR3 runs to 17 residues.

At least ten counts were recorded for this clonotype. The chain couples TRBV5-4 to TRBJ2-2; TRBD2 aligns across 7 bases. Germline assignment: CDR1 SGHNT and CDR2 YYREEE (reference sequence). Trimming at V came to 3 bases and at J to 5 bases, leaving 10 bases not matched to a gene. This CDR3 has 16 amino acids. CDR3 in DNA: TGTGCCAGCAGCTCCGGACTAGGAGGGAGAACCGGGGAGCTGTTTTTT. Encoded protein: CASSSGLGGRTGELFF.

This clonotype was recorded a few times. The CDR3 loop reads CASSVDRGVYEQYF. Written as DNA, the CDR3 is TGTGCCAGTAGTGTCGACAGGGGCGTCTACGAGCAGTACTTC. The chain is built from TRBV19 and TRBJ2-7; 8 bases line up with TRBD1. Germline values: CDR1 LNHDA, CDR2 SQIVND (reference sequence). The CDR3 consists of 14 residues. Unmatched junction bases numbered 6, after V lost 5 bases and J lost 3 bases.

The gene calls are TRBV10-2 and TRBJ1-5; D is uncertain. The germline gives CDR1 WSHSY, CDR2 SAAADI. The V gene lost 0 bases and the J gene lost 2 bases, with 5 bases spanning the gap. CDR3 length: 14 amino acids. In DNA, the CDR3 is TGCGCCAGCAGTGAGTCCGGAGGCAATCAGCCCCAGCATTTT. Encoded protein: CASSESGGNQPQHF.

There are many counts of this clonotype. This rearrangement joins TRBV10-1 to TRBJ2-5; TRBD2 matches 9 bases. V lost 3 bases to trimming and J lost 2 bases; unmatched junction nucleotides: 10. CDR3 size: 17 residues. CDR1 and CDR2 from the germline V gene are WNHNN and SYGVQD (reference sequence). CDR3 DNA sequence: TGCGCCAGCAGTGATAACGCAGCGGGAGGTGGTCAAGAGACCCAGTACTTC. Amino acids: CASSDNAAGGGQETQYF.

This clonotype showed up many times. The chain combines TRBV6-5 with TRBJ2-5, with 10 bases that match TRBD2. The V gene's germline CDR1 is MNHEY and CDR2 SVGAGI. The trim removed 8 bases at V and 1 base at J, leaving 1 base unmatched. CDR3 size: 13 residues. The CDR3 sequence is CASGLAVQETQYF. The CDR3 nucleotides read TGTGCCAGCGGACTAGCGGTCCAAGAGACCCAGTACTTC.

Only a few counts were recorded for this clonotype. The rearrangement links TRBV12-3 or TRBV12-4 to TRBJ2-7; perhaps TRBD2 as D (5 bases). The V gene lost 1 base and the J gene lost 6 bases, with 19 bases spanning the gap. The CDR3 is made up of 16 amino acids. CDR3 in amino acids: CASSLDRRGYNGEQYF. DNA of the CDR3: TGTGCCAGCAGTTTAGATCGCCGAGGGTATAACGGCGAGCAGTACTTC.

Ten or more counts support this clonotype. The chain employs TRBV7-8 and TRBJ2-3; D ambiguous. The V gene's germline CDR1 is SGHVS and CDR2 FQNEAQ. This CDR3 spans 10 amino acids. The V and J ends lost 7 bases and 2 bases respectively, with 1 base between them. Written as DNA, the CDR3 is TGTGCCAGCACCACAGATACGCAGTATTTT. It is translated as CASTTDTQYF.

The gene calls are TRBV10-1 and TRBJ2-1; 12 bases are shared with TRBD2. The V gene's germline CDR1 is WNHNN and CDR2 SYGVQD (reference sequence). The ends lost 6 bases at V and 15 bases at J; junction bases unmatched: 9. The CDR3 spans 13 residues. The CDR3 DNA follows: TGCGCCAGCAGGACTAGCGGGAGCGACCGGTGGTTCTTC. This gives the protein CASRTSGSDRWFF.